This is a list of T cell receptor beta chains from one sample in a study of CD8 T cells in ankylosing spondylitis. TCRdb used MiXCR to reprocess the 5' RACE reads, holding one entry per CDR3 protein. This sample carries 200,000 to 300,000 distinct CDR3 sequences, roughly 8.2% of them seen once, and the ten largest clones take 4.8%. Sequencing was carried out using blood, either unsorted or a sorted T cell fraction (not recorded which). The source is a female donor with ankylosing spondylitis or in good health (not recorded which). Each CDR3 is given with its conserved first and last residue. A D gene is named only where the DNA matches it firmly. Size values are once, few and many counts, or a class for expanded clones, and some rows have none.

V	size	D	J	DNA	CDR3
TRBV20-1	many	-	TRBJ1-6	TGCAGTGCTAGAGAAACAGGCCACTCTTACCCACCCCTCCACTTT	CSARETGHSYPPLHF
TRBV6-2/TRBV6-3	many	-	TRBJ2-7	TGTGCCAGCAGTTACTCGAGCCACGAGCAGTACTTC	CASSYSSHEQYF
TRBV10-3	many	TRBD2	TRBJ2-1	TGTGCCATCAGTGAGGCTAGCGGGAGCCTGGATGAGCAGTTCTTC	CAISEASGSLDEQFF
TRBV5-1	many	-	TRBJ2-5	TGCGCCAGCAGCCCAATCGGATCCCTGGGAGAGACCCAGTACTTC	CASSPIGSLGETQYF
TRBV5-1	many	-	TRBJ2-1	TGCGCCAGCAGCTTGGAGGCGTTTTCCGAACAGTTCTTC	CASSLEAFSEQFF
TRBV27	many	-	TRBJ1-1	TGTGCCAGCTGGGACCACAGGGTTTCAGCTTTCTTT	CASWDHRVSAFF
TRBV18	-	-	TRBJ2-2	TGTGCCAGCTCACCGATCGGGGTTGACGGGGAGCTGTTTTTT	CASSPIGVDGELFF
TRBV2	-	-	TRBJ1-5	TGTGCCAGCAGTGAAGGGAGGGGGGATCAGCCCCAGCATTTT	CASSEGRGDQPQHF
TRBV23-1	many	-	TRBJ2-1	TGCGCCAGCACTTTAGCTGTTGAGGCGTCTAATGAGCAGTTCTTC	CASTLAVEASNEQFF
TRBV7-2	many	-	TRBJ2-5	TGTGCCAGCAGCTTAACCCCGGAGACCCAGTACTTC	CASSLTPETQYF
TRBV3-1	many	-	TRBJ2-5	TGTGCCAGCAGCTCCTCCTGGGGTGTGGAGACCCAGTACTTC	CASSSSWGVETQYF
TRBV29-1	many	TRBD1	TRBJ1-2	TGCAGCGCTGGACAGGGGGCCTATGGCTACACCTTC	CSAGQGAYGYTF
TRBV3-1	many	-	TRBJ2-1	TGTGCCAGCAGCCTTCTAGGCCTAGCGAGCAATGAGCAGTTCTTC	CASSLLGLASNEQFF
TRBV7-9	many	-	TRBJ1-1	TGTGCCAGCAGCGGCGGGGCCACGAACACTGAAGCTTTCTTT	CASSGGATNTEAFF
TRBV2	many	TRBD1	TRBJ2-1	TGTGCCAGCAGCATCGGACAGGGGGCGTACAATGAGCAGTTCTTC	CASSIGQGAYNEQFF
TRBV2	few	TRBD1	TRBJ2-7	TGTGCCAGCAGTGAAAATTGGGGCCAGGGGGCCTACGAGCAGTACTTC	CASSENWGQGAYEQYF
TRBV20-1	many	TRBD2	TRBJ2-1	TGCAGTGCTAGAGGGACTAGCGGGTACGGGATCGATGAGCAGTTCTTC	CSARGTSGYGIDEQFF
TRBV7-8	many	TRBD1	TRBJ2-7	TGTGCCAGCAGCTTAGAGGGACAGGGGCCCTATGAGCAGTACTTC	CASSLEGQGPYEQYF
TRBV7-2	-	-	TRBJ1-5	TGTGCCAGCAGCTTATCCATCAATCAGCCCCAGCATTTT	CASSLSINQPQHF